This TCR beta chain was observed in a study of T cells after yellow fever vaccination. In the study overall: Preparation of fractions with low cell numbers was performed using SMART-Seq v4 Ultra Low Input. Study results and caveats: CD4 and CD8 compartments shared a small share of clonotypes, likely from convergent recombination. Peaking on day 5 versus 15, the secondary response was faster but weaker.

This clonotype turned up a few times. What it recognizes is unknown. This CDR3 is built from 15 residues. The germline gives CDR1 MNHEY, CDR2 SMNVEV (reference sequence). The trim removed 0 bases at V and 5 bases at J, leaving 2 bases unmatched. TCRdb analysed the 5' RACE reads with MiXCR anew, one entry per CDR3 protein. This sample has hundreds of thousands of distinct CDR3 sequences; approximately 19% occur once, and the top ten carry roughly a sixth. The V and J genes are TRBV27 and TRBJ2-1; TRBD2 aligns across 9 bases. The source was PBMCs, collected before the yellow fever booster vaccination. This clonotype was sampled from a man younger than 35 who received the YFV17D yellow fever vaccine. The CDR3 region has the DNA TGTGCCAGCAGTTTATCGCGGGGGGGGCACAATGAGCAGTTCTTC. Translating it yields CASSLSRGGHNEQFF.